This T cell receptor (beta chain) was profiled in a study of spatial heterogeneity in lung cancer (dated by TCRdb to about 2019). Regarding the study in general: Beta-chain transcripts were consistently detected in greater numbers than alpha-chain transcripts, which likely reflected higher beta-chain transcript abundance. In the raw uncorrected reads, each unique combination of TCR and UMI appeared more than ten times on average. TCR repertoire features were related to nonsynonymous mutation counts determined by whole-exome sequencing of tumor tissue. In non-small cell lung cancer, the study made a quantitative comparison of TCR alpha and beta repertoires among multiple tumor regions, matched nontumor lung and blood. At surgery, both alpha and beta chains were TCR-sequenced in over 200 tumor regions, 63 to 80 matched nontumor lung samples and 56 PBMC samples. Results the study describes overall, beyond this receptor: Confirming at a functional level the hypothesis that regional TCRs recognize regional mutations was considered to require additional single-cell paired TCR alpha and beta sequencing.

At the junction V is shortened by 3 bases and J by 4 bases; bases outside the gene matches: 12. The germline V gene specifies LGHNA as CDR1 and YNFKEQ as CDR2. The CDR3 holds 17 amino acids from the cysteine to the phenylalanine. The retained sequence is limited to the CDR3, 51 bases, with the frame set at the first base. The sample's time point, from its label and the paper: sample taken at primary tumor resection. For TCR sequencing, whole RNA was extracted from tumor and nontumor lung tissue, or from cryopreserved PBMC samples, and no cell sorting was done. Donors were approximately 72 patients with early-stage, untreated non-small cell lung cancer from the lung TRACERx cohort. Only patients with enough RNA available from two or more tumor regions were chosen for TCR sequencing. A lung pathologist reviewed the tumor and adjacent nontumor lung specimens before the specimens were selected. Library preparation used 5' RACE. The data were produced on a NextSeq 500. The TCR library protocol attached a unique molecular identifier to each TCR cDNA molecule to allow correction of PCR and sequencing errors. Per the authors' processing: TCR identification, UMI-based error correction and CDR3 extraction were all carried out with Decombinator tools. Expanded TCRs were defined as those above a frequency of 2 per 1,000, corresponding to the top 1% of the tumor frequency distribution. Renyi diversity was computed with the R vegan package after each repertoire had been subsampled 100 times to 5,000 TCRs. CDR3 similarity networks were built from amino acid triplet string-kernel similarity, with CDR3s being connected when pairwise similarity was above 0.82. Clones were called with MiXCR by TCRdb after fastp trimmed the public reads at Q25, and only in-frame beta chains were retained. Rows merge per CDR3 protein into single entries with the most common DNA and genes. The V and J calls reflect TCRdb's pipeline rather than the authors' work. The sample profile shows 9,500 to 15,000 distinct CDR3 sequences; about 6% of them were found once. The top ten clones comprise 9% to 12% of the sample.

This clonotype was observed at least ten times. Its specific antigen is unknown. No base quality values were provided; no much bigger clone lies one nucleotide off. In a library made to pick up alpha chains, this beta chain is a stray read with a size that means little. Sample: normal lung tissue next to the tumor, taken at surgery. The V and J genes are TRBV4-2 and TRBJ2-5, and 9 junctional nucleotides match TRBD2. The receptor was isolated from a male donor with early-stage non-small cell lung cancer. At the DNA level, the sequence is TGTGCCAGCAGCCAGGGGGGCCTAGCGGGACATGTAGAGACCCAGTACTTC. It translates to CASSQGGLAGHVETQYF.